This note documents a single TCR beta chain sequence. The data were obtained in a study of blood T cell repertoires in COVID-19. V gave up 5 bases and J gave up 7 bases; unmatched junction bases: 7. The CDR3 has 14 amino acids. Germline CDR1 reads WSHSY; CDR2 reads SAAADI. Libraries were prepared by immunoSEQ multiplex PCR; TCRdb keeps only in-frame clonotypes and omits some of them. The data contain a few hundred thousand clones, around 92% of them singletons. The genes are TRBV10-2 and TRBJ1-2; TRBD1 agrees at 10 bases. This TCR was recovered from a woman in her twenties or thirties with COVID-19, enrolled during active disease. The sequenced sample was peripheral blood. The CDR3 region is CASSPGTGVGGYTF. The CDR3 nucleotides are TGCGCCAGCAGTCCGGGGACAGGGGTCGGTGGCTACACCTTC.